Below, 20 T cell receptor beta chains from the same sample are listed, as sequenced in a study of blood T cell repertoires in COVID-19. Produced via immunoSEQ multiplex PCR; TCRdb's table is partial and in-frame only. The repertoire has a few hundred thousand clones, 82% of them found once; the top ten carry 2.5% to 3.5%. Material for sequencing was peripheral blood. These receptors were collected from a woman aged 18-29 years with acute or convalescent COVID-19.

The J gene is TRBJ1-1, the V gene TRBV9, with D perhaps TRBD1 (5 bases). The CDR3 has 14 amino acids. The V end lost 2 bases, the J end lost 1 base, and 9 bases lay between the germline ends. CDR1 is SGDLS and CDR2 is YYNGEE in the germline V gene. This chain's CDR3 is CASSVQTANTEAFF. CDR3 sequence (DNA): TGTGCCAGCAGCGTTCAGACAGCGAACACTGAAGCTTTCTTT.

CDR3 sequence: CASSLDTGTGREQFF. The CDR3 DNA is TGTGCCAGCAGCTTAGACACAGGGACAGGGAGGGAGCAGTTCTTC. This chain uses TRBV11-2 with TRBJ2-1, with 9 positions matching TRBD1. This CDR3 is built from 15 residues. Germline V CDR1 and CDR2: SGHAT, FQNNGV. With 0 bases clipped from V and 10 bases from J, the junction kept 7 bases outside the gene matches. The full variable domain, rest sourced from reference TRBV11-2 and TRBJ2-1, is EAGVAQSPRYKIIEKRQSVAFWCNPISGHATLYWYQQILGQGPKLLIQFQNNGVVDDSQLPKDRFSAERLKGVDSTLKIQPAKLEDSAVYLCASSLDTGTGREQFFGPGTRLTVL.

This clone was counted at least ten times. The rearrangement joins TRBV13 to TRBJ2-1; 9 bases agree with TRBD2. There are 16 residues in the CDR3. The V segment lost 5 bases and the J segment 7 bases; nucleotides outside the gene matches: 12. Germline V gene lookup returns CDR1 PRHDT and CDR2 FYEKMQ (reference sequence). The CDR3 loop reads CASSPAGGRAKNEQFF. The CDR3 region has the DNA TGTGCCAGCAGCCCAGCCGGCGGGAGGGCGAAGAATGAGCAGTTCTTC.

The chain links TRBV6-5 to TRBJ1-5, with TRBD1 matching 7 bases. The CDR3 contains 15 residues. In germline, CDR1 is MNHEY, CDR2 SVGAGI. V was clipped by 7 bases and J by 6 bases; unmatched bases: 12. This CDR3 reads CASNPGTVGSQPQHF. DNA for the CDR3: TGTGCCAGCAACCCCGGGACAGTAGGGAGTCAGCCCCAGCATTTT.

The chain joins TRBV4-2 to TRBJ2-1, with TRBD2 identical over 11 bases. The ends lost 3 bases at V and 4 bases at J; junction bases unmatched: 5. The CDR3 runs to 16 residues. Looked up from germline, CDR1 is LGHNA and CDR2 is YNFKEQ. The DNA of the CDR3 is TGTGCCAGCAGCCAGGAAACTAGCGGGGGATACAATGAGCAGTTCTTC. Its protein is CASSQETSGGYNEQFF.

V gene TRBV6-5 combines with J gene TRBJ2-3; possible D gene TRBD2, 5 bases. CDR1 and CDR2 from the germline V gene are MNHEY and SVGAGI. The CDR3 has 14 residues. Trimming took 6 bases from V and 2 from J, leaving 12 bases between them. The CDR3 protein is CASRRAALTDTQYF. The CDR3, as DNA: TGTGCCAGCAGGCGAGCGGCCCTCACAGATACGCAGTATTTT.

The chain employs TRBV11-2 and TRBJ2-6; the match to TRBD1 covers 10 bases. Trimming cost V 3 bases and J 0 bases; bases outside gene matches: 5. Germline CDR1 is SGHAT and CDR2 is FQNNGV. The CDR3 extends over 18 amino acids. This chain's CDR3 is CASSFGTGVFSGANVLTF. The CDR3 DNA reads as TGTGCCAGCAGCTTTGGGACAGGGGTCTTCTCTGGGGCCAACGTCCTGACTTTC. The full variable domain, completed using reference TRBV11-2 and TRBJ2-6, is EAGVAQSPRYKIIEKRQSVAFWCNPISGHATLYWYQQILGQGPKLLIQFQNNGVVDDSQLPKDRFSAERLKGVDSTLKIQPAKLEDSAVYLCASSFGTGVFSGANVLTFGAGSRLTVL.

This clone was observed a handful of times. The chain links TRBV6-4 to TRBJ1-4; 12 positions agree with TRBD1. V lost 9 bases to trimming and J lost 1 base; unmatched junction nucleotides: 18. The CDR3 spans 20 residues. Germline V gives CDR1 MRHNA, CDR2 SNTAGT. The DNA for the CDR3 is TGTGCCAGAGCCGGGACAGGGGGCCTTCTTTGGATAGGAACTAATGAAAAACTGTTTTTT. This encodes CARAGTGGLLWIGTNEKLFF.

The CDR3 loop is CASSHHPPGLVMDEQFF. CDR3 nucleotides: TGCGCCAGCAGCCATCACCCTCCCGGACTAGTCATGGATGAGCAGTTCTTC. The V and J genes are TRBV4-3 and TRBJ2-1; 7 bases fit TRBD2. This CDR3 comprises 17 residues. Germline V gene lookup returns CDR1 LGHNA and CDR2 YSLEER. Losses at the gene ends were 3 bases for V and 8 bases for J; bases not matched to a gene: 16.

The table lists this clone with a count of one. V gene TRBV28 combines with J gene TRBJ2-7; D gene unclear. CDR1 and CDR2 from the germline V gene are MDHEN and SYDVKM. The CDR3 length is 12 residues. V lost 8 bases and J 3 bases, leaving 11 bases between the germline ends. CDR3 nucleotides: TGTGCCAGCGGTTCTCTCCTCTACGAGCAGTACTTC. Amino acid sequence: CASGSLLYEQYF.

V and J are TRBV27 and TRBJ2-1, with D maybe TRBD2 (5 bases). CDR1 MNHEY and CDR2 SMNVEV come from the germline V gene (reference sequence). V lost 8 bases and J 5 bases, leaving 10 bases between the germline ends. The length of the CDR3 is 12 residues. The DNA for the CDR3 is TGTGCCAGCGGGAGTCCCCACAATGAGCAGTTCTTC. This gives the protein CASGSPHNEQFF.

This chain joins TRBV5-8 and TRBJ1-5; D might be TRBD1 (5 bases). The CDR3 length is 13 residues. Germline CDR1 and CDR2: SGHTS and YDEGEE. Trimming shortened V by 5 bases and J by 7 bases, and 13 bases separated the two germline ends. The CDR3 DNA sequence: TGTGCCAGCAGTGGGGCTAATCTACAGCCCCAGCATTTT. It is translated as CASSGANLQPQHF.

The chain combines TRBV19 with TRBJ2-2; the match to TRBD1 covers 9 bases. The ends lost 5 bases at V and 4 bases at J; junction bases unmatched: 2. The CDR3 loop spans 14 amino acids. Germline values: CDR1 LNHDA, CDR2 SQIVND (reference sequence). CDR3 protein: CASSADRGTGELFF. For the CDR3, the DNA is TGTGCCAGTAGTGCGGACAGGGGCACCGGGGAGCTGTTTTTT.

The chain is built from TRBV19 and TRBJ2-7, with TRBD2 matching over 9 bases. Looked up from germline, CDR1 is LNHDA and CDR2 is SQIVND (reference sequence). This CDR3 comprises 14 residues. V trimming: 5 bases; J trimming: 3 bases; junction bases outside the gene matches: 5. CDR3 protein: CASSLLAGHYEQYF. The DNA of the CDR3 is TGTGCCAGTAGTCTCCTAGCGGGACACTACGAGCAGTACTTC.

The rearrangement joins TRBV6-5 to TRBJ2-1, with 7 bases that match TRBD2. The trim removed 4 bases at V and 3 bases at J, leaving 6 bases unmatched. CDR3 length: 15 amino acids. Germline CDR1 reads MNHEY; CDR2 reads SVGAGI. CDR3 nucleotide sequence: TGTGCCAGCAGTTTGCGAGCGGGGATCTACAATGAGCAGTTCTTC. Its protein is CASSLRAGIYNEQFF.

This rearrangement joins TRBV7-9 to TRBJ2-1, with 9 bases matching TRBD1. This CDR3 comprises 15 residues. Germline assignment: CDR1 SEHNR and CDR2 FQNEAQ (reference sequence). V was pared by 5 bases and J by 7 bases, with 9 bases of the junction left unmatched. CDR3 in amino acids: CASSLGTGPLNEQFF. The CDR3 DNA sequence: TGTGCCAGCAGCCTTGGGACAGGGCCTCTGAATGAGCAGTTCTTC.

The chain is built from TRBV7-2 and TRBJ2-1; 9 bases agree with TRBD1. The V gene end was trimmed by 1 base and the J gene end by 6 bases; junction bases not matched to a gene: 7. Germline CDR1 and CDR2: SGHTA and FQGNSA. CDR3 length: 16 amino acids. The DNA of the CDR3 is TGTGCCAGCAGCTTAGTTAGGACAGGGGTGAGCAATGAGCAGTTCTTC. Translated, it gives CASSLVRTGVSNEQFF.

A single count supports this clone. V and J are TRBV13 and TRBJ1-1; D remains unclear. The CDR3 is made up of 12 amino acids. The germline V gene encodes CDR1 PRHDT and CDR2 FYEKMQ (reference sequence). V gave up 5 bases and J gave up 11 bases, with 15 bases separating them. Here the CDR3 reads CASSLARGRAFF. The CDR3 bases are TGTGCCAGCAGCCTAGCCCGAGGGAGGGCTTTCTTT.

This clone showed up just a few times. CDR3 sequence: CASSLAQGAGYGYTF. The CDR3 bases are TGTGCCAGCAGCTTAGCGCAGGGGGCTGGCTATGGCTACACCTTC. The chain links TRBV7-9 to TRBJ1-2; 8 bases are a match to TRBD1. The ends lost 0 bases at V and 4 bases at J; junction bases unmatched: 4. The CDR3 consists of 15 residues. Germline-derived CDR1 and CDR2 are SEHNR and FQNEAQ (reference sequence).

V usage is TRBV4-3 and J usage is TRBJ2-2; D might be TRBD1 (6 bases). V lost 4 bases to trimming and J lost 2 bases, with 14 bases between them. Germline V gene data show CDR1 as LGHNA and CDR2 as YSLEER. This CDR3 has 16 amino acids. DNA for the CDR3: TGCGCCAGCAGCCCCGTGGACAGCGAAAACACCGGGGAGCTGTTTTTT. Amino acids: CASSPVDSENTGELFF.